A selection of T cell receptor beta chains follows, all from one sample in a study of T cell repertoires in cytomegalovirus infection. Their antigen targets remain unknown. MiXCR, run by TCRdb on the reads, gives a single entry per CDR3 protein. The data hold around 900,000 distinct CDR3 sequences, with 30% to 40% observed a single time. This specimen consisted of cultured CD8+ T cells from PBMCs, obtained from culture after CMV antigen stimulation. The receptors originated from a human donor in good health (CMV status not recorded). Some clones in this sample may be carry-over from other donors' samples. Both conserved end residues are part of each CDR3. The order of the fields is CDR3 length, V gene, D gene, CDR3 protein. D genes are given only for firm matches.

14 | TRBV7-9 | TRBD1 | CASTGQRSYNEQFF
18 | TRBV20-1 | - | CSATQPRRHSLHTDTQYF
16 | TRBV27 | - | CASRPGTRIFSGELFF
16 | TRBV10-3 | TRBD1 | CAIRGEGAGVYNEQFF
14 | TRBV27 | TRBD1 | CASSPGGTFNIQYF
16 | TRBV3-1 | - | CASSQEWSGPQETQYF
12 | TRBV19 | - | CASSSGPIEAFF
12 | TRBV29-1 | - | CSVDGPYNEQFF
17 | TRBV20-1 | TRBD2 | CSVLDLAGGPSTDTQYF
16 | TRBV7-9 | TRBD1 | CASSSPMDREVETQYF
16 | TRBV4-2 | TRBD1 | CASSQDWRGRDSGYTF
13 | TRBV12-3/TRBV12-4 | - | CAISSSSYNEQFF
14 | TRBV7-6 | - | CASSPQIQGNTIYF
15 | TRBV4-1 | - | CASSQVTAGWTEAFF
15 | TRBV27 | - | CASSSSSGATDTQYF
16 | TRBV28 | TRBD2 | CASSMGTSGYTDTQYF
15 | TRBV6-5 | - | CASSLGGYSGNTIYF
15 | TRBV19 | - | CASSISAGNQETQYF
17 | TRBV7-2 | TRBD1 | CASSLGRTGADNYGYTF
15 | TRBV19 | - | CASSIGQTKRHEQYF
15 | TRBV28 | - | CASSFLQIPSYEQYF
16 | TRBV7-6 | TRBD1 | CASSLSTDRGYIEQFF
11 | TRBV12-5 | - | CASVPANEQFF
10 | TRBV7-2 | - | CASRAGELFF
12 | TRBV7-9 | - | CASSLADGEQFF
17 | TRBV5-4 | TRBD1 | CASSLAYRGTLSYEQYF
14 | TRBV6-6 | TRBD1 | CASSYPDRGNEQFF
14 | TRBV2 | - | CASMLPDGNQPQHF
17 | TRBV7-4 | TRBD1 | CASSLPHRDRRNYGYTF
14 | TRBV2 | - | CAISNRAAAYEQYF
14 | TRBV28 | TRBD2 | CASSFRLASNEQFF
15 | TRBV6-1 | - | CASSSYGDSGNTIYF
16 | TRBV29-1 | TRBD1 | CSVVGRGRTNTGELFF
16 | TRBV11-3 | TRBD1 | CASSSRDRGTYNEQFF
13 | TRBV19 | TRBD1 | CAIRQGGTDTQYF
14 | TRBV7-3 | TRBD1 | CASSLTGFAGELFF
16 | TRBV6-1 | TRBD1 | CASSGAGQGYRYGYTF
16 | TRBV23-1 | TRBD1 | CASSQAGQGNTGELFF
17 | TRBV15 | TRBD1 | CVTSRDPGGQINEKLFF
19 | TRBV7-2 | TRBD2 | CASSLAVSGLAGGADTQYF
16 | TRBV14 | - | CASSQDMGLLRDTQYF
12 | TRBV29-1 | - | CSAPLGTDTQYF
14 | TRBV7-8 | TRBD2 | CASSFSGGQETQYF
15 | TRBV6-1 | - | CATLPSGGANSPLHF
18 | TRBV6-5 | - | CASSYGSWGTPTNEKLFF
14 | TRBV6-6 | TRBD2 | CASTPRGLADTQYF
15 | TRBV7-9 | - | CASSLLDRLHGTQYF
16 | TRBV5-6 | TRBD1 | CASSGAGGYSSYEQYF
13 | TRBV10-3 | - | CATTSGGRETQYF
15 | TRBV10-3 | TRBD1 | CAIRQGGPSYNEQFF
20 | TRBV6-6 | TRBD2 | CASSYSIGLAGETSTDTQYF
16 | TRBV6-1 | TRBD2 | CASSGGLEALFNEQFF
14 | TRBV27 | - | CASSLHGPNYGYTF